The entry below gives a single TCR beta chain sequence along with its context. The antigen is not known. The data derive from a study of Ad26.COV2.S vaccination and SARS-CoV-2 variants. Study overall: Donor was one of the participants in the Ad26.COV2.S arm of the COV1001 trial. Study results and limitations: Vaccine recipients surpassed placebo recipients in spike-specific TCR breadth.

Treatment reported: about 20 received Ad26.COV2.S at low or high dose, single or two shots; a few received placebo; per-sample allocation not given. Sample collection was performed on day 63 after the first vaccine or placebo injection. TCRdb's copy holds only in-frame clones and misses some; the assay was immunoSEQ multiplex PCR. Of fewer than 500,000 clones in the sample, about 91% were seen once. V shed 6 bases and J 4 bases; nucleotides not matched to a gene: 4. CDR3 length equals 13 residues. Sequencing used peripheral blood, obtained in a trial of Ad26.COV2.S vaccine versus placebo. The genes are TRBV12-3 or TRBV12-4 and TRBJ1-1; 8 bases fit TRBD1. The TCR comes from a person between 18 and 65 years old who received the Ad26.COV2.S COVID-19 vaccine or a placebo. The CDR3: CASRQGASTEAFF. DNA for the CDR3: TGTGCCAGCAGGCAGGGGGCAAGCACTGAAGCTTTCTTT.